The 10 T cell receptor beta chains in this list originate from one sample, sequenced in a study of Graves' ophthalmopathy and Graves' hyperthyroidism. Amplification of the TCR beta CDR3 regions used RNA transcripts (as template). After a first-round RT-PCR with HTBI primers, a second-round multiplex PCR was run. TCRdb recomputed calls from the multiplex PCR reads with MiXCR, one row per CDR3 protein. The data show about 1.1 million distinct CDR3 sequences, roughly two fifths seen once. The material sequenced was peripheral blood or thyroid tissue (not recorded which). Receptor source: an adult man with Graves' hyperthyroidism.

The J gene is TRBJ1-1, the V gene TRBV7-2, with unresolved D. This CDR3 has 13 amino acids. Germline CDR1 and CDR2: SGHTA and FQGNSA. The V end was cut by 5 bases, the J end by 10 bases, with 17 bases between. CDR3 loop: CASSRLWEGSAFF. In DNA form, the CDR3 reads TGTGCCAGCAGCCGACTTTGGGAGGGTTCAGCTTTCTTT.

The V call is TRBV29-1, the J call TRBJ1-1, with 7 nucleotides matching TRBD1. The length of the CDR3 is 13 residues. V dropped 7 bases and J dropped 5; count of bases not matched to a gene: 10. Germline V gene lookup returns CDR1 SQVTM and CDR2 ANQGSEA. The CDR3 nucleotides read TGCAGCGCCAAGGGAGGGACAGCTACTGAAGCTTTCTTT. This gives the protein CSAKGGTATEAFF.

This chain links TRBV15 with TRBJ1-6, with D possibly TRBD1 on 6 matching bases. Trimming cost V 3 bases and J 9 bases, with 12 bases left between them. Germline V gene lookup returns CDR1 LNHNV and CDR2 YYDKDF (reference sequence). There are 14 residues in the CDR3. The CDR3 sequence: CATSSPQGGSPLHF. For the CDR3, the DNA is TGTGCCACCAGCAGCCCACAGGGAGGTTCACCCCTCCACTTT.

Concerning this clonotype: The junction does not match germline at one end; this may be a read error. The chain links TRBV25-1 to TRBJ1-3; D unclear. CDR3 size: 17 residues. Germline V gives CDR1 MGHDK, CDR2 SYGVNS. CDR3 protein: CASSEWLGLGSGNTMYF. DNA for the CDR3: TGTGCCAGCAGTGAATGGCTAGGGCTCGGCTCTGGAAACACCATGTATTTT.

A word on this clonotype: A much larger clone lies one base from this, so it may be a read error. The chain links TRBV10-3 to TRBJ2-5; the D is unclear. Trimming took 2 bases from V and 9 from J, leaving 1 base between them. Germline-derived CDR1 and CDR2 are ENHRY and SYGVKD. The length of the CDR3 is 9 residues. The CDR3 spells CAISEAQYF. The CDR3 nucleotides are TGTGCCATCAGTGAGGCCCAGTACTTC.

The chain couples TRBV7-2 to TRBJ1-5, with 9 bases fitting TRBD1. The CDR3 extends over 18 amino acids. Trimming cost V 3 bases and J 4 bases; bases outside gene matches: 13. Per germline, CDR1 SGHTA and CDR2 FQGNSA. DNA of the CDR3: TGTGCCAGCAGCTTTTCCACACTGACAGGGGGTGGAAATCAGCCCCAGCATTTT. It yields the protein CASSFSTLTGGGNQPQHF.

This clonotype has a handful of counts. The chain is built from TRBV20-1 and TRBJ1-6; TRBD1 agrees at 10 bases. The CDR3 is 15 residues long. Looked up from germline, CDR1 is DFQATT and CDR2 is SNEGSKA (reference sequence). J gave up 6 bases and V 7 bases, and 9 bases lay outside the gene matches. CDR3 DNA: TGCAGTGGAAGGAAAGGGACAGGGGCTAATTCACCCCTCCACTTT. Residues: CSGRKGTGANSPLHF.

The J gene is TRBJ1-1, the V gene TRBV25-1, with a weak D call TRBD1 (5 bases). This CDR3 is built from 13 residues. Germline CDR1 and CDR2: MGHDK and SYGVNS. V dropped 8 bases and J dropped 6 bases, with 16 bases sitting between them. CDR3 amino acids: CASLPGQRAEAFF. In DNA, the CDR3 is TGTGCCAGCTTACCGGGGCAAAGGGCTGAAGCTTTCTTT.

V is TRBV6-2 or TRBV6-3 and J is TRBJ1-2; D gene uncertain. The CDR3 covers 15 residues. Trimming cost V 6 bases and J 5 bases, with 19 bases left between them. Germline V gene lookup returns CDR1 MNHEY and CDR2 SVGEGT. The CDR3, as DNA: TGTGCCAGCAGCAATACGGACGGTCCCCCTTATGGCTACACCTTC. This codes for CASSNTDGPPYGYTF.

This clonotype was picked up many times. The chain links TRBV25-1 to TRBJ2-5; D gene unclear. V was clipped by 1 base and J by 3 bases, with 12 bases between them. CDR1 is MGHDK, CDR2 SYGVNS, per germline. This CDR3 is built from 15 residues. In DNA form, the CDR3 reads TGTGCCAGCAGTGAATTTGGTGCCGTGAAAGAGACCCAGTACTTC. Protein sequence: CASSEFGAVKETQYF. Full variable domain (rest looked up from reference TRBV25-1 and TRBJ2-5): EADIYQTPRYLVIGTGKKITLECSQTMGHDKMYWYQQDPGMELHLIHYSYGVNSTEKGDLSSESTVSRIRTEHFPLTLESARPSHTSQYLCASSEFGAVKETQYFGPGTRLLVL.